This T cell receptor beta chain emerged from a study of chemoradiotherapy in HPV16-positive cancers. CDR1 is LNHDA and CDR2 is SQIVND in the germline V gene (reference sequence). CDR3 length: 16 residues. The V gene lost 5 bases and the J gene lost 0 bases, with 17 bases spanning the gap. Profiling relied on immunoSEQ multiplex PCR, and the TCRdb table lists in-frame clones only, not all of them. The repertoire holds 30,000 to 40,000 clones, approximately 92% seen once, with roughly 3.6% in the top ten. The TCR comes from a human donor with HPV-associated anogenital cancer. The chain has TRBV19 and TRBJ2-7; a weak D match, TRBD2 (6 bases). This material consisted of blood, taken from a patient who underwent chemoradiotherapy. Written as DNA, the CDR3 is TGTGCCAGTAGTCCGCGGGGAGAGGGCCCCTCCTACGAGCAGTACTTC. As protein: CASSPRGEGPSYEQYF. Full variable domain (remainder filled in from reference TRBV19 and TRBJ2-7): DGGITQSPKYLFRKEGQNVTLSCEQNLNHDAMYWYRQDPGQGLRLIYYSQIVNDFQKGDIAEGYSVSREKKESFPLTVTSAQKNPTAFYLCASSPRGEGPSYEQYFGPGTRLTVT.